The 12 T cell receptor beta chains presented below share a single source sample, sequenced in a study of cytomegalovirus exposure and HLA in healthy donors. Method: immunoSEQ multiplex PCR; TCRdb's copy keeps in-frame clones and lacks some. This table holds some 150,000 clones, 90% found once. The source material was PBMCs. The source is a woman in her 30s in good health and CMV-seropositive.

This clone has just one count. The rearrangement links TRBV5-1 to TRBJ2-7; tentatively, D is TRBD2 (7 bases). The CDR3 has 15 residues. Germline lookup yields CDR1 SGHRS and CDR2 YFSETQ. The V end lost 6 bases, the J end lost 2 bases, and 18 bases lay between the germline ends. For the CDR3, the DNA is TGCGCCAGCACCCCTCGAAGCGGGGACACCTACGAGCAGTACTTC. Translation gives CASTPRSGDTYEQYF.

J is TRBJ2-3 and V is TRBV28; no clear D gene. CDR1 and CDR2 from the germline V gene are MDHEN and SYDVKM. This CDR3 is built from 12 residues. The V and J ends lost 2 bases and 6 bases respectively, with 6 bases between them. The CDR3 loop reads CASSLVPDTQYF. CDR3 DNA: TGTGCCAGCAGTTTAGTCCCGGATACGCAGTATTTT.

The chain is built from TRBV27 and TRBJ2-5; 7 bases line up with TRBD1. The CDR3 has 15 residues. CDR1 is MNHEY, CDR2 SMNVEV, per germline (reference sequence). After removal of 6 bases from V and 6 bases from J, the junction contained 13 bases not matched to a gene. This CDR3 reads CASSPRQGARKTQYF. In DNA, the CDR3 is TGTGCCAGCAGCCCACGACAGGGAGCGAGAAAGACCCAGTACTTC.

The chain carries TRBV18 and TRBJ1-2, with 7 nucleotides matching TRBD1. Germline V gene sequence: CDR1 KGHSH, CDR2 LQKENI. V was clipped by 1 base and J by 6 bases; unmatched bases: 2. The CDR3 spans 13 residues. The CDR3 bases are TGTGCCAGCTCACCACAGGGGGCGGATGGCTACACCTTC. As protein: CASSPQGADGYTF.

The V call is TRBV9, the J call TRBJ2-1, with 8 bases aligning to TRBD2. The CDR3 is made up of 14 amino acids. V shed 2 bases, J shed 5 bases, and the junction held 3 bases outside the gene matches. In germline, CDR1 is SGDLS, CDR2 YYNGEE. CDR3 DNA sequence: TGTGCCAGCAGCGTGTCTAGCGGGCACAATGAGCAGTTCTTC. The encoded protein is CASSVSSGHNEQFF.

A single count supports this clone. The chain is built from TRBV5-1 and TRBJ2-1; TRBD2 matches 7 bases. V gave up 2 bases and J gave up 5 bases; unmatched junction bases: 7. This CDR3 has 15 residues. CDR1 SGHRS and CDR2 YFSETQ come from the germline V gene. CDR3 DNA: TGCGCCAGCAGCTTTGGCAGCGGGAATAACAATGAGCAGTTCTTC. Translation gives CASSFGSGNNNEQFF.

J is TRBJ1-5 and V is TRBV6-1; possibly TRBD1 for D (5 bases). Trimming took 2 bases from V and 5 from J, leaving 13 bases between them. This CDR3 spans 15 amino acids. Germline CDR1 reads MNHNS; CDR2 reads SASEGT. The CDR3 nucleotides are TGTGCCAGCAGTGAATATTGGGGCTCTCATCAGCCCCAGCATTTT. Translated: CASSEYWGSHQPQHF.

The chain joins TRBV5-4 to TRBJ2-5; 9 bases fit TRBD2. The CDR3 consists of 16 residues. V dropped 0 bases and J dropped 1; count of bases not matched to a gene: 4. Germline values: CDR1 SGHNT, CDR2 YYREEE (reference sequence). CDR3 in DNA: TGTGCCAGCAGCTTGGACCTAGCGGGGACCCAAGAGACCCAGTACTTC. It encodes CASSLDLAGTQETQYF.

CDR3 nucleotides: TGTGCCAGCAGCGCCGGACAGCAAAACATTCAGTACTTC. Translating it yields CASSAGQQNIQYF. The genes are TRBV9 and TRBJ2-4; maybe TRBD1 (6 bases). This CDR3 spans 13 amino acids. Germline V gene lookup returns CDR1 SGDLS and CDR2 YYNGEE. V dropped 3 bases and J dropped 5 bases, with 9 bases sitting between them.

In nucleotides, the CDR3 is TGTGCCAGCAGTTTATCAGGGTCCTACTACGAGCAGTACTTC. Translation: CASSLSGSYYEQYF. The chain carries TRBV28 and TRBJ2-7, with D tentatively TRBD1 (5 bases). Germline V lookup: CDR1 MDHEN, CDR2 SYDVKM. The CDR3 runs to 14 residues. Trimming took 1 base from V and 3 from J, leaving 10 bases between them.

This sequence joins TRBV29-1 and TRBJ2-7; 9 bases line up with TRBD1. This CDR3 is built from 13 residues. Germline V gene lookup returns CDR1 SQVTM and CDR2 ANQGSEA. With V trimmed by 3 bases and J by 1 base, 1 base remained unmatched. CDR3 sequence: CSVETGGSYEQYF. Written as DNA, the CDR3 is TGCAGCGTTGAGACAGGGGGGTCCTACGAGCAGTACTTC.

The J gene is TRBJ2-2, the V gene TRBV6-1; 8 positions agree with TRBD1. The CDR3 length is 15 residues. Looked up from germline, CDR1 is MNHNS and CDR2 is SASEGT. J was trimmed by 7 bases and V by 2 bases; bases with no gene match: 6. DNA of the CDR3: TGTGCCAGCAGTGAAAATCCAGGGGGCGGCGGGGAGCTGTTTTTT. Encoded protein: CASSENPGGGGELFF.